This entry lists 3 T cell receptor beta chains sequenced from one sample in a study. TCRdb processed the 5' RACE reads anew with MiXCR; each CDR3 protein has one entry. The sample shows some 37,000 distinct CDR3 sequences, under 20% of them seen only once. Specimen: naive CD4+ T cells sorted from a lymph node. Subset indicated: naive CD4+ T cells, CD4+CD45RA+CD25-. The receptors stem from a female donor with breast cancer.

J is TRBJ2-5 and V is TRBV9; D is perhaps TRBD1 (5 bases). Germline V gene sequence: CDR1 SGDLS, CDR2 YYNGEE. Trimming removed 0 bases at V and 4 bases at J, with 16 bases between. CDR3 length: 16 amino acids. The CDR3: CASSVGAGLGTETQYF. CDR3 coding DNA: TGTGCCAGCAGCGTAGGGGCAGGGCTCGGTACAGAGACCCAGTACTTC.

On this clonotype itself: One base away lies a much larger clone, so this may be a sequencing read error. CDR3 nucleotides: TGCGGCGCTGAAAACACAGATACGCAGTATTTT. This codes for CGAENTDTQYF. V gene TRBV29-1 combines with J gene TRBJ2-3; no firm D call. The CDR3 is 11 amino acids. CDR1 and CDR2 (germline): SQVTM, ANQGSEA.

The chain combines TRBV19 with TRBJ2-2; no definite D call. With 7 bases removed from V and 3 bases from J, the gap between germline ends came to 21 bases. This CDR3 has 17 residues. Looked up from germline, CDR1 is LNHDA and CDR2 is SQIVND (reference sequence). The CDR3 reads CASTDNLGGFYTGELFF. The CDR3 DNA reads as TGTGCCAGTACCGACAACCTAGGCGGATTCTACACCGGGGAGCTGTTTTTT.